Following are 12 T cell receptor beta chains from one sample sequenced in a study of T cells in Graves' hyperthyroidism and ophthalmopathy. It was RNA transcripts that yielded the amplified TCR beta CDR3 regions. The HTBI set primed first-round TCR CDR3 RT-PCR. TCRdb processed the multiplex PCR reads anew with MiXCR; each CDR3 protein has one entry. The sample records hundreds of thousands of distinct CDR3 sequences, around 15% being singletons. Sequencing used blood. Every receptor here comes from a woman aged 25 to 39 with Graves' hyperthyroidism.

The rearrangement links TRBV11-2 to TRBJ2-1; 11 bases align to TRBD2. Germline V CDR1 and CDR2: SGHAT, FQNNGV. The length of the CDR3 is 16 residues. The trim removed 5 bases at V and 10 bases at J, leaving 13 bases unmatched. The CDR3 DNA reads TGTGCCAGCAGCATAGTAGCGGGAGGGCCCGAAGGGGAGCAGTTCTTC. Its protein product is CASSIVAGGPEGEQFF.

This clonotype was observed many times. This chain joins TRBV12-3 or TRBV12-4 and TRBJ2-3, with 11 bases lining up with TRBD1. This CDR3 comprises 15 residues. V was pared by 2 bases and J by 4 bases, with 2 bases of the junction left unmatched. The chain's CDR3 is CASSLRGQGADTQYF. Written as DNA, the CDR3 is TGTGCCAGCAGTTTAAGGGGACAGGGGGCAGATACGCAGTATTTT.

V usage is TRBV5-6 and J usage is TRBJ2-7; no reliable D call. CDR1 SGHDT and CDR2 YYEEEE come from the germline V gene. Trimming shortened V by 2 bases and J by 6 bases, and 9 bases separated the two germline ends. There are 12 residues in the CDR3. The CDR3 is CASSLNFIEQYF. As DNA, the CDR3 is TGTGCCAGCAGCTTAAACTTCATCGAGCAGTACTTC.

The table lists this clonotype with many counts. The rearrangement links TRBV2 to TRBJ1-2; 7 positions agree with TRBD1. CDR1 is SNHLY and CDR2 is FYNNEI in the germline V gene. The CDR3 sequence is 12 residues long. With V trimmed by 8 bases and J by 8 bases, 8 bases remained unmatched. The CDR3: CASWGGTAGYTF. CDR3 nucleotides: TGTGCCAGCTGGGGAGGGACAGCCGGCTACACCTTC.

The table lists this clonotype with a few counts. The CDR3 here is CASRAQGATNTEAFF. The CDR3 nucleotides read TGTGCCAGTAGGGCCCAGGGGGCGACGAACACTGAAGCTTTCTTT. V is TRBV19 and J is TRBJ1-1; 8 bases align to TRBD1. The CDR3 covers 15 residues. With V trimmed by 6 bases and J by 1 base, 7 bases remained unmatched. CDR1 LNHDA and CDR2 SQIVND come from the germline V gene (reference sequence).

There are many counts of this clonotype. This chain connects TRBV7-9 to TRBJ2-7; D perhaps matches TRBD1 (7 bases). CDR3 length: 16 amino acids. V lost 9 bases and J 0 bases, leaving 21 bases between the germline ends. The V gene's germline CDR1 is SEHNR and CDR2 FQNEAQ (reference sequence). CDR3 coding DNA: TGTGCCAGGTTCTTTCTATGGCGGGACAGCTCCTACGAGCAGTACTTC. Its translation is CARFFLWRDSSYEQYF.

There are many counts of this clonotype. The rearrangement uses TRBV2 and TRBJ2-7; D not resolved. V was clipped by 2 bases and J by 4 bases, with 12 bases between them. The CDR3 runs to 14 residues. Germline loops: CDR1 SNHLY, CDR2 FYNNEI. The CDR3: CASSETTDRYEQYF. The DNA of the CDR3 is TGTGCCAGCAGTGAAACTACTGATCGTTACGAGCAGTACTTC.

This clonotype showed up many times. This chain joins TRBV7-2 and TRBJ1-2; D is ambiguous. This CDR3 is 15 amino acids long. In germline, CDR1 is SGHTA, CDR2 FQGNSA. V was clipped by 6 bases and J by 0 bases, with 14 bases between them. CDR3 bases: TGTGCCAGCAGACTCGCAGGTTCGGCTAACTATGGCTACACCTTC. Residues: CASRLAGSANYGYTF.

This clonotype came up many times. This rearrangement joins TRBV11-2 to TRBJ2-7; D is unresolved. Trimming took off 4 bases at V and 5 bases at J, with 24 bases between the two ends. Germline CDR1 reads SGHAT; CDR2 reads FQNNGV. This CDR3 is built from 17 residues. The CDR3 DNA follows: TGTGCCAGCAGCTCTAAAAGACGGTTAGGCAGCTTGGACGAGCAGTACTTC. It encodes CASSSKRRLGSLDEQYF.

This clonotype was seen ten or more times. The chain uses TRBV29-1 and TRBJ2-7; 8 bases align to TRBD2. The CDR3 is 12 residues long. V lost 7 bases and J lost 5; bases outside the gene matches: 7. Germline CDR1 SQVTM, CDR2 ANQGSEA. The DNA of the CDR3 is TGCAGCGCGGGGGGGTATAAGGACGAGCAGTACTTC. Translated, it gives CSAGGYKDEQYF.

The chain recombines TRBV19 with TRBJ2-3; D might be TRBD2 (5 bases). CDR1 is LNHDA and CDR2 is SQIVND in the germline V gene (reference sequence). V shed 9 bases and J shed 0 bases, with 16 bases lying between them. CDR3 length equals 15 residues. This CDR3 is CASTGMRQSTDTQYF. The DNA for the CDR3 is TGTGCCAGCACCGGGATGAGGCAGAGCACAGATACGCAGTATTTT.

This clonotype has at least ten counts. This rearrangement joins TRBV20-1 to TRBJ1-1, with D unresolved. CDR3 length equals 12 residues. Germline lookup yields CDR1 DFQATT and CDR2 SNEGSKA (reference sequence). CDR3 DNA: TGCAGCGCAAGGAGGTTTGGCACTGAAGCTTTCTTT. Protein: CSARRFGTEAFF.